This entry concerns a single T cell receptor beta chain. The antigen is not known. Germline-derived CDR1 and CDR2 are GTSNPN and SVGIG (reference sequence). After removal of 0 bases from V and 7 bases from J, the junction contained 9 bases not matched to a gene. The CDR3 loop spans 15 amino acids. 60 Vbeta and 13 Jbeta primers were used in PCR. As processed by the authors: The authors later counted about 80 million unique TCR beta chains, some 10 million of them shared. Assay: immunoSEQ multiplex PCR; the TCRdb copy retains only in-frame clones and omits some. V and J calls plus clone size are reproduced from that table; the DNA served to infer D and trimming. This sample carries under 80,000 clones, around 75% of them seen once, and the ten largest clones take 51%. The data are from a study of cytomegalovirus exposure and HLA in healthy donors. Study-wide points: Earlier analysis looked at TCR beta V segments, and most were productive about 87% or about 30% of the time.

All donors participated as healthy donors of bone marrow. The genes are TRBV30 and TRBJ2-7; 10 nucleotides align to TRBD2. This clonotype was obtained from a man aged 45-65 years in good health and CMV-seropositive. The sequenced sample consisted of PBMCs. The CDR3 DNA follows: TGTGCCTGGAGTGTCGGAGCGGGAGGGCCTGGGGAGCAGTACTTC. Translated: CAWSVGAGGPGEQYF.